This entry describes one T cell receptor (beta chain). The sample is drawn from a study of blood T cell repertoires in COVID-19. In the original analysis: How many nucleated cells were present was estimated from reference gene primer amplification. The method was immunoSEQ multiplex PCR; TCRdb's version includes in-frame clones alone and lacks a portion of them. That table is the source of V, J and clone size, and D and trimming were worked out from the DNA. This sample yields tens of thousands of clones, of which 75% to 90% are seen a single time; roughly a tenth belongs to the top ten. The CDR3 contains 11 residues. Per germline, CDR1 ENHRY and CDR2 SYGVKD. V was cut by 6 bases and J by 3 bases, with 6 bases left in between.

The sequenced sample was peripheral blood. The chain employs TRBV10-3 and TRBJ2-7; D is perhaps TRBD1 (5 bases). This clonotype originated in a young man with COVID-19, enrolled during active disease. CDR3 amino acids: CAIRQDYEQYF. The DNA for the CDR3 is TGTGCCATCAGACAGGACTACGAGCAGTACTTC.